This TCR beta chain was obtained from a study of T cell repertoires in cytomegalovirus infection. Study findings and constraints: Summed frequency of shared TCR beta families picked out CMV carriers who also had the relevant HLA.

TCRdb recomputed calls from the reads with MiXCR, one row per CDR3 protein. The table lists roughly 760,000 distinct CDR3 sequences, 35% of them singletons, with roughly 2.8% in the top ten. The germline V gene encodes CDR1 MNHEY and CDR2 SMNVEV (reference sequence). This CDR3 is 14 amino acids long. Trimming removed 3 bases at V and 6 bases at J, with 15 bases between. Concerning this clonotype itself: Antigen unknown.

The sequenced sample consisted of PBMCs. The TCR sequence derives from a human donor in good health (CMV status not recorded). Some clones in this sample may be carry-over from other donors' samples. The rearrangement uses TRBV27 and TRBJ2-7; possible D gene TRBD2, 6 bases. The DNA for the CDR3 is TGTGCCAGCAGTTTGACCGGGAGTTTCTCCGAGCAGTACTTC. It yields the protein CASSLTGSFSEQYF.